This entry is about one T cell receptor (beta chain). One entry per CDR3 protein results from TCRdb running MiXCR on the RT-PCR reads. This sample carries around 160,000 distinct CDR3 sequences, approximately 30% of them seen once, and the ten largest clones take under 3.5%. V lost 6 bases and J lost 0; bases outside the gene matches: 9. Germline CDR1 reads MNHEY; CDR2 reads SVGEGT. The CDR3 runs 19 residues. These data belong to a study of patients and donors after allogeneic stem cell transplantation. V and J are TRBV6-2 or TRBV6-3 and TRBJ2-6; TRBD2 matches 12 bases. The source material was blood, either unsorted or a sorted T cell fraction (not recorded which). This receptor was identified in a human donor who was either an allogeneic HSCT recipient or a stem cell or donor lymphocyte infusion donor (not recorded which). It is not recorded whose cells these are; they may come from a transplant donor. CDR3 nucleotides: TGTGCCAGCAGGACTTCAAGACTAGCGGGAGTCTCTGGGGCCAACGTCCTGACTTTC. Encoded protein: CASRTSRLAGVSGANVLTF.